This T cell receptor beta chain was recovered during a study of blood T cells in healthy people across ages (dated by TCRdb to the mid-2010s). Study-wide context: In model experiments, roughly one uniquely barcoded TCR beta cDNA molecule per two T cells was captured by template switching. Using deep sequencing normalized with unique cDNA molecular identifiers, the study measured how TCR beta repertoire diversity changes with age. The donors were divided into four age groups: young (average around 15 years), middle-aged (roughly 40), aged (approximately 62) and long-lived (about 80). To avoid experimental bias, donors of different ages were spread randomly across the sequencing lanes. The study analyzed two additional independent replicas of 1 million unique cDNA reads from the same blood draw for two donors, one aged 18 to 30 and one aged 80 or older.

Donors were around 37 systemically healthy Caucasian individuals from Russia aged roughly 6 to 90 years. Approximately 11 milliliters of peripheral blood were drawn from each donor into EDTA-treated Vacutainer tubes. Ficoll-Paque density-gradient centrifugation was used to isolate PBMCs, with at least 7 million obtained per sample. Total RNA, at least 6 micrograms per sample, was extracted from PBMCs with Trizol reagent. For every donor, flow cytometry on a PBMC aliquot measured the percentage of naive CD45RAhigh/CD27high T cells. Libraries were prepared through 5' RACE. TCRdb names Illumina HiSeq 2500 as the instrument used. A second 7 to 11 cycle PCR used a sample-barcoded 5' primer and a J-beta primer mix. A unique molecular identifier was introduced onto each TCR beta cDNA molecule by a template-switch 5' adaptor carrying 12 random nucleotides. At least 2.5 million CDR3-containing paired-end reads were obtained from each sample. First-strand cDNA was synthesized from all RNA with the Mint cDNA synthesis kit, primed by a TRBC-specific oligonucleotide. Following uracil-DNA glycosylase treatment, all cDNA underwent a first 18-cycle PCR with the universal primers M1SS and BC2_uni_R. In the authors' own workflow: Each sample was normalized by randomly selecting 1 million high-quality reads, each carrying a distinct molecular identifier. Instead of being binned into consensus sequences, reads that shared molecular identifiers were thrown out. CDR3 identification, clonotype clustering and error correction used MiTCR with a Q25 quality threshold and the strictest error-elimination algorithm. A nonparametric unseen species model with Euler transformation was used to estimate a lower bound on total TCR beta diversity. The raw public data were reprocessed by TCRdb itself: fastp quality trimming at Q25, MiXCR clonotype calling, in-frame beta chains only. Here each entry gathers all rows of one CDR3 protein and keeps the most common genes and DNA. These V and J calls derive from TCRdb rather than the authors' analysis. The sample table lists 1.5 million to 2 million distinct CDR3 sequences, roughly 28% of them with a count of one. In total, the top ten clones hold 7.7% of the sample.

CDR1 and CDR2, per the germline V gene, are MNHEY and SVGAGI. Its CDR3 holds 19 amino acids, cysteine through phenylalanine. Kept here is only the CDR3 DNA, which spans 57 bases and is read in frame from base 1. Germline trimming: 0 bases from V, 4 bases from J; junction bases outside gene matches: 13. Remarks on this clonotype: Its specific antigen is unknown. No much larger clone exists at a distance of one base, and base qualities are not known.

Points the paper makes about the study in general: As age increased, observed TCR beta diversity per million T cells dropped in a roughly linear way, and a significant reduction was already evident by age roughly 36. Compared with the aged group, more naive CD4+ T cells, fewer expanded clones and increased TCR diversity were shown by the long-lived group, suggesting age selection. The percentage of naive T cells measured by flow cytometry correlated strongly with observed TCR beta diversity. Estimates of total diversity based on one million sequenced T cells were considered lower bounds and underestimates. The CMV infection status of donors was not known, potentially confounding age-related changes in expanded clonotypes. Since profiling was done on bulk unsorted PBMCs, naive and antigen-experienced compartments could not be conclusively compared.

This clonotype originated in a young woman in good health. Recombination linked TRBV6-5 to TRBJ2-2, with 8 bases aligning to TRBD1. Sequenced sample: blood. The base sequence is TGTGCCAGCAGTTACTCGATTGTGGGGCAGGGGGCAATCACCGGGGAGCTGTTTTTT. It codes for CASSYSIVGQGAITGELFF.